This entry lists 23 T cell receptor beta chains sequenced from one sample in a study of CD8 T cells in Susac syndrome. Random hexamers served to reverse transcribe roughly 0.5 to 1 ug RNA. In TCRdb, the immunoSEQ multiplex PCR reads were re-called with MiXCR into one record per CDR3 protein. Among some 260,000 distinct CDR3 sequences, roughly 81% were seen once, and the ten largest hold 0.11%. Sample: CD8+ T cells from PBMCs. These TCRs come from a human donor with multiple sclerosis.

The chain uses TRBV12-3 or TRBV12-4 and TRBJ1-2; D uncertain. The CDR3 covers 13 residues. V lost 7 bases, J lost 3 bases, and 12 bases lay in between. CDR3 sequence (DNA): TGTGCCAGCACCGCGGCCCACCACTATGGCTACACCTTC. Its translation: CASTAAHHYGYTF.

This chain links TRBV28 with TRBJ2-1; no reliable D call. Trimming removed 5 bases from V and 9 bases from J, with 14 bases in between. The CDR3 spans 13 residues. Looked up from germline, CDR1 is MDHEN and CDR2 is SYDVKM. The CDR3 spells CASSLGPGTEQFF. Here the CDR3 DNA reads TGTGCCAGCAGTCTCGGACCTGGCACTGAGCAGTTCTTC.

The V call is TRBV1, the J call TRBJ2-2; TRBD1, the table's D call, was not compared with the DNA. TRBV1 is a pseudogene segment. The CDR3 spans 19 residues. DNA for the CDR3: TGCACCAGCAGCCAAGGATCTAGCGGTCTCGTGAAAGGGACCGGGGAGCTGTTTTTT. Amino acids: CTSSQGSSGLVKGTGELFF.

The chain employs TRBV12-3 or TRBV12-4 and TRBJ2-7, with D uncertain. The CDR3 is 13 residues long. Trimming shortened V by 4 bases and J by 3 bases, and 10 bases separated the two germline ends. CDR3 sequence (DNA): TGTGCCAGCAGTTATATTATGTTCTACGAGCAGTACTTC. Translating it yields CASSYIMFYEQYF.

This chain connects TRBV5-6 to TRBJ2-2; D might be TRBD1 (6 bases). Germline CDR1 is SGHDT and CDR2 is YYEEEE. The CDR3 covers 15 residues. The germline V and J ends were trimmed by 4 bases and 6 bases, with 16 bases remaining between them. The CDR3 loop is CASSGGRGSPGELFF. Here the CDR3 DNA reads TGTGCCAGCAGCGGGGGAAGGGGGTCCCCCGGGGAGCTGTTTTTT.

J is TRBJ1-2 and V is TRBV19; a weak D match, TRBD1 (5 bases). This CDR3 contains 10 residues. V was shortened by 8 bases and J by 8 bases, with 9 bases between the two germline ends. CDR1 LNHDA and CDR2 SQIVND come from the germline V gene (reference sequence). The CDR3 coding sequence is TGTGCCAGTGTGGGGGTCGGCTACACCTTC. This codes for CASVGVGYTF.

The CDR3, as DNA: TGCGCCAGCAGCCGGACTCTATCCACCGGGGAGCTGTTTTTT. Protein sequence: CASSRTLSTGELFF. The chain employs TRBV4-1 and TRBJ2-2, with TRBD2 as a possible D gene (5 bases). This CDR3 region has 14 residues. V gave up 4 bases and J gave up 4 bases, with 10 bases separating them. CDR1 and CDR2 (germline): MGHRA, YSYEKL.

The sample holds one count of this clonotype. The CDR3 sequence is CASSDSISSNQPQHF. The CDR3 DNA reads TGTGCCAGCAGCGATTCGATCAGTTCCAATCAGCCCCAGCATTTT. The chain has TRBV9 and TRBJ1-5; D call uncertain. Trimming cost V 3 bases and J 3 bases, with 13 bases left between them. Looked up from germline, CDR1 is SGDLS and CDR2 is YYNGEE. This CDR3 has 15 residues.

CDR3 region: CASSLSFGTVFYEQYF. CDR3 coding DNA: TGTGCCAGCAGTTTATCGTTCGGGACAGTTTTCTACGAGCAGTACTTC. The chain uses TRBV27 and TRBJ2-7; the match to TRBD1 covers 7 bases. Looked up from germline, CDR1 is MNHEY and CDR2 is SMNVEV (reference sequence). J gave up 3 bases and V 0 bases, and 8 bases lay outside the gene matches. The CDR3 is 16 amino acids.

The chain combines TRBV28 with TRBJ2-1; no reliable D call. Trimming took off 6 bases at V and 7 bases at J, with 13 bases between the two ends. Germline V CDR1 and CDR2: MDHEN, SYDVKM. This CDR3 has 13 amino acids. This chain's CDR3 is CASSPHLGNEQFF. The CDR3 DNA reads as TGTGCCAGCAGCCCCCACCTGGGGAATGAGCAGTTCTTC.

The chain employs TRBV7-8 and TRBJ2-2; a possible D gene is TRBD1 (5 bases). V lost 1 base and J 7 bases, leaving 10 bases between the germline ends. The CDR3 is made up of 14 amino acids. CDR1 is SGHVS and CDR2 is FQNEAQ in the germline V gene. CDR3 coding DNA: TGTGCCAGCAGCTTAGAAGGGGTGGTCGGGGAGCTGTTTTTT. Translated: CASSLEGVVGELFF.

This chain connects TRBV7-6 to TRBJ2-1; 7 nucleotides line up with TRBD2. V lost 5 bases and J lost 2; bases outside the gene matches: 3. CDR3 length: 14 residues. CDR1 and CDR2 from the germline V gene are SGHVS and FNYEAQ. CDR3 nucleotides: TGTGCCAGCAGCATGGGGGGGACCTACAATGAGCAGTTCTTC. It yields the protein CASSMGGTYNEQFF.

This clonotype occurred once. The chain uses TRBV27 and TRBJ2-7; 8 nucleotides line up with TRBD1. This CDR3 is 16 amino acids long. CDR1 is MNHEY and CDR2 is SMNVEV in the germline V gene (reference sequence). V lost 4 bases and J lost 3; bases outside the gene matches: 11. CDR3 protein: CASSSGQDREIYEQYF. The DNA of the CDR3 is TGTGCCAGCAGTTCAGGCCAGGACAGGGAAATCTACGAGCAGTACTTC.

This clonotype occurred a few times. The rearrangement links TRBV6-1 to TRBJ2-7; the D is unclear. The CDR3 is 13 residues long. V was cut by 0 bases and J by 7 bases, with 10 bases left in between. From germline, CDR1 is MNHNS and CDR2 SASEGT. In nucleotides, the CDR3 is TGTGCCAGCAGTGAAGCCAGCCTGAGGGAGCAGTACTTC. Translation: CASSEASLREQYF.

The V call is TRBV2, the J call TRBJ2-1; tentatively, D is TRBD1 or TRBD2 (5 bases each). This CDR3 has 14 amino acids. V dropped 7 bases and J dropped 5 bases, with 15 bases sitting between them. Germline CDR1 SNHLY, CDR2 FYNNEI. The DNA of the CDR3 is TGTGCCAGCACTTCGGGGACGCTACACAATGAGCAGTTCTTC. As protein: CASTSGTLHNEQFF.

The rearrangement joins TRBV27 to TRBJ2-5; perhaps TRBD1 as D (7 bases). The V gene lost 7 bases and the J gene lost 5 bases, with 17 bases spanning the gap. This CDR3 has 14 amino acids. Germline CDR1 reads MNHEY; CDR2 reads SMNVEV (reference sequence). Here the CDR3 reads CASTRFAGGETQYF. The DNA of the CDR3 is TGTGCCAGCACCAGGTTCGCAGGGGGGGAGACCCAGTACTTC.

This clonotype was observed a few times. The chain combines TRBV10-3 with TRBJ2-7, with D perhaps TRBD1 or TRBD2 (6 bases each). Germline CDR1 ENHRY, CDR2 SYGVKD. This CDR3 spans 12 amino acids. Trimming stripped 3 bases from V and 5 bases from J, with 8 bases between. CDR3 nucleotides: TGTGCCATCAGTGAAGGGGGGAACGAGCAGTACTTC. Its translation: CAISEGGNEQYF.

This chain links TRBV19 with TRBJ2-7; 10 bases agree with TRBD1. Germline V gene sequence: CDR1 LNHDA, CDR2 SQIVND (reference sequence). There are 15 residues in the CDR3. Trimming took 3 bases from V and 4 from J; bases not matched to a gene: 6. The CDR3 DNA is TGTGCCAGTAGTATGGTTGGGACAGGGGATTACGAGCAGTACTTC. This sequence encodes CASSMVGTGDYEQYF. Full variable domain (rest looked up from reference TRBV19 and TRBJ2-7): DGGITQSPKYLFRKEGQNVTLSCEQNLNHDAMYWYRQDPGQGLRLIYYSQIVNDFQKGDIAEGYSVSREKKESFPLTVTSAQKNPTAFYLCASSMVGTGDYEQYFGPGTRLTVT.

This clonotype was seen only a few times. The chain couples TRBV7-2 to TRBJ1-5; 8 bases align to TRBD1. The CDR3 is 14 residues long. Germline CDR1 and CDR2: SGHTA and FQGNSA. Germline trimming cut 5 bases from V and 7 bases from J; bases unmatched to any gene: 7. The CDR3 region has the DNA TGTGCCAGCAGCCGAGGGACAGGCGGGCAGCCCCAGCATTTT. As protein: CASSRGTGGQPQHF.

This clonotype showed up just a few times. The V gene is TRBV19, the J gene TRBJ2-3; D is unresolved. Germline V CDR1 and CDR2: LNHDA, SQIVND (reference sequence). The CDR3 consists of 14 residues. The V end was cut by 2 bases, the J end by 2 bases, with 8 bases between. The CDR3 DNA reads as TGTGCCAGTAGTATATACGAGGACACAGATACGCAGTATTTT. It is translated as CASSIYEDTDTQYF.

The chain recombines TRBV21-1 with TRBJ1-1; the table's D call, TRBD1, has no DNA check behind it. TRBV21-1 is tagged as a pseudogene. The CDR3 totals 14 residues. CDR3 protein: CASSKKWGRTEAFF. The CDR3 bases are TGTGCCAGCAGCAAAAAATGGGGGCGAACTGAAGCTTTCTTT.

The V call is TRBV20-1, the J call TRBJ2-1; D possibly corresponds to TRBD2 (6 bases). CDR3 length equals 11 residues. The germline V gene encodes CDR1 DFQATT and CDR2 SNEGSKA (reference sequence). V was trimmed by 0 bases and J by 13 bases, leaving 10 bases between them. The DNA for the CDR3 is TGCAGTGCTAGAGAAAAGACTAGTCAGTTCTTC. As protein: CSAREKTSQFF.

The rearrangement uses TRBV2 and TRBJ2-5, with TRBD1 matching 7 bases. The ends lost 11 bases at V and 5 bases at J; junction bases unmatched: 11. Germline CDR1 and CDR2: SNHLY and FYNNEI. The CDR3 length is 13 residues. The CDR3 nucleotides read TGTGCCCGTCGGGACAGTTGGCAGGAGACCCAGTACTTC. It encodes CARRDSWQETQYF.